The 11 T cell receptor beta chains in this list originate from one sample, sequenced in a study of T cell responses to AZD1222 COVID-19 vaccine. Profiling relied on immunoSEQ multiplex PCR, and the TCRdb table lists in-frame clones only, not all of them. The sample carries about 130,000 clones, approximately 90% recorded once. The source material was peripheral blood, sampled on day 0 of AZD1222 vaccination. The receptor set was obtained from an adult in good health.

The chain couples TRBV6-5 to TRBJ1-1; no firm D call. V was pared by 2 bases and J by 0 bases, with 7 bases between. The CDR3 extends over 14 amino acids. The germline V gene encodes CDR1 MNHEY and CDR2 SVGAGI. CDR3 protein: CASSYAGMNTEAFF. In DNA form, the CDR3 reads TGTGCCAGCAGTTACGCAGGTATGAACACTGAAGCTTTCTTT.

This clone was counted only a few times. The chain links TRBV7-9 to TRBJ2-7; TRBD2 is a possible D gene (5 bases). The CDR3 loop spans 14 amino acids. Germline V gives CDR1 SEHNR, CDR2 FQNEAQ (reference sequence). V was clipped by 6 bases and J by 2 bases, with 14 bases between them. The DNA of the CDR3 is TGTGCCAGCAGTACATTCACCGGGGCCTACGAGCAGTACTTC. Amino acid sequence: CASSTFTGAYEQYF.

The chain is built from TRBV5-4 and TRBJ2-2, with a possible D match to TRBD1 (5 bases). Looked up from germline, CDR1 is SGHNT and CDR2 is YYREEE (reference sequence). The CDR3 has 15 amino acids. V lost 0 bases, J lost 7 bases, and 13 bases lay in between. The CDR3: CASSLVSGQGGELFF. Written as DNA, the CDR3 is TGTGCCAGCAGCTTGGTTTCCGGGCAGGGCGGGGAGCTGTTTTTT.

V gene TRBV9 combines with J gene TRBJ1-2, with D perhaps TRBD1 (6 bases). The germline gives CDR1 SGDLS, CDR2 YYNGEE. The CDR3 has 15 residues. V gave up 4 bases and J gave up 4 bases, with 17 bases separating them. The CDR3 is CASSLGGVSTYGYTF. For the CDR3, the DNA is TGTGCCAGCAGCCTAGGGGGGGTGTCGACCTATGGCTACACCTTC.

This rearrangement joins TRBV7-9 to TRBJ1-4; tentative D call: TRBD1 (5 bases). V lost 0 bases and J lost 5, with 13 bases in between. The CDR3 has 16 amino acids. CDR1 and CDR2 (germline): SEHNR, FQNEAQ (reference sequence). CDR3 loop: CASSLAAAGANEKLFF. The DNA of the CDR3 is TGTGCCAGCAGCTTAGCGGCAGCCGGGGCGAATGAAAAACTGTTTTTT.

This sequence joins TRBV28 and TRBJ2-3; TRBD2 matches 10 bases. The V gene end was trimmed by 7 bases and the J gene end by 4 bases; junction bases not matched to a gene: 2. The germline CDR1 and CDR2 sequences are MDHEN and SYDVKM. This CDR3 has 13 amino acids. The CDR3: CASKSGGADTQYF. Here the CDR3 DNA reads TGTGCCAGCAAGAGCGGGGGGGCAGATACGCAGTATTTT.

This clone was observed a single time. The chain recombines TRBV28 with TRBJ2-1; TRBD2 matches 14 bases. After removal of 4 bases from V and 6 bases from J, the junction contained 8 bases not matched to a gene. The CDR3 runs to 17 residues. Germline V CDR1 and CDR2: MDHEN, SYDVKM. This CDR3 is CASSSRLAGGPGNEQFF. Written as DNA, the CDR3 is TGTGCCAGCAGTTCGCGACTAGCGGGGGGGCCGGGCAATGAGCAGTTCTTC.

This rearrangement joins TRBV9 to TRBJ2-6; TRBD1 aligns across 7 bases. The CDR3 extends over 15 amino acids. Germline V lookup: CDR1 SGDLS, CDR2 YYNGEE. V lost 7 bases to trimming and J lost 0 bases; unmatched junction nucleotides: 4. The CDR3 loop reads CASEGASSGANVLTF. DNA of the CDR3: TGTGCCAGCGAGGGGGCGAGCTCTGGGGCCAACGTCCTGACTTTC.

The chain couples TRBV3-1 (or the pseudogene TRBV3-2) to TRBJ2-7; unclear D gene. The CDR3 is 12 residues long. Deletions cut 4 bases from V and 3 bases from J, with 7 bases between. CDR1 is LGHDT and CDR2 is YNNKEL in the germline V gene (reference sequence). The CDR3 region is CASSLAGYEQYF. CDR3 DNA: TGTGCCAGCAGCCTCGCAGGCTACGAGCAGTACTTC.

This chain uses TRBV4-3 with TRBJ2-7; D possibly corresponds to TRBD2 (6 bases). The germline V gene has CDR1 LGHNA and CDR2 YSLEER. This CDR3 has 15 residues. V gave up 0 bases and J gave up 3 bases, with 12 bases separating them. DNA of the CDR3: TGCGCCAGCAGCCAAGATAACCGGGGGAACTACGAGCAGTACTTC. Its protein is CASSQDNRGNYEQYF.

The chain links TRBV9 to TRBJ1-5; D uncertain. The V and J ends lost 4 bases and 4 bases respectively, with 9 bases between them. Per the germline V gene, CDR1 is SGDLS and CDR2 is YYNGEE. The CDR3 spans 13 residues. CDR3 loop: CASSPRENQPQHF. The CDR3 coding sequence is TGTGCCAGCAGCCCACGTGAGAATCAGCCCCAGCATTTT.